The 22 T cell receptor beta chains below were found in one sample sequenced in a study of blood T cell repertoires in COVID-19. Some clones are missing from TCRdb's copy, which holds only in-frame ones; the method was immunoSEQ multiplex PCR. The repertoire holds over 65,000 clones, with 75% to 90% as singletons. Sequencing was done on a sample of peripheral blood. These receptors all come from a man older than 75 with COVID-19, enrolled during active disease.

This rearrangement joins TRBV6-5 to TRBJ2-2; TRBD2 might be the D (6 bases). The CDR3 length is 15 residues. Germline V gene data show CDR1 as MNHEY and CDR2 as SVGAGI. V lost 9 bases and J 0 bases, leaving 14 bases between the germline ends. The CDR3 reads CASSRGRANTGELFF. The DNA of the CDR3 is TGTGCCAGTTCCCGGGGGAGAGCGAACACCGGGGAGCTGTTTTTT.

This clone came up once. The chain joins TRBV5-4 to TRBJ2-2; unclear D gene. Germline V CDR1 and CDR2: SGHNT, YYREEE (reference sequence). The CDR3 is 14 residues long. V lost 1 base and J 6 bases, leaving 10 bases between the germline ends. The CDR3 DNA reads as TGTGCCAGCAGCTTGAAAACATCCGCCGGGGAGCTGTTTTTT. This translates into CASSLKTSAGELFF.

As regards this clone: Other DNA sequences in this specimen translate into the identical CDR3. The chain links TRBV19 to TRBJ2-3, with unresolved D. The germline CDR1 and CDR2 sequences are LNHDA and SQIVND (reference sequence). This CDR3 has 12 residues. Trimming removed 3 bases from V and 2 bases from J, with 3 bases in between. The CDR3 bases are TGTGCCAGTAGTATCAACACAGATACGCAGTATTTT. The encoded protein is CASSINTDTQYF.

The table lists this clone with a count of one. The V and J genes are TRBV10-3 and TRBJ2-2; TRBD1 matches 11 bases. Germline V gene lookup returns CDR1 ENHRY and CDR2 SYGVKD. This CDR3 is 15 amino acids long. Trimming took 11 bases from V and 7 from J; bases not matched to a gene: 12. CDR3 coding DNA: TGTGCCCTAGCAGCGGACAGGGGGCGGAACGGGGAGCTGTTTTTT. Translating it yields CALAADRGRNGELFF.

This sequence joins TRBV4-1 and TRBJ1-4; tentatively, D is TRBD1 (6 bases). The germline gives CDR1 MGHRA, CDR2 YSYEKL. The V gene lost 6 bases and the J gene lost 7 bases, with 18 bases spanning the gap. This CDR3 spans 15 amino acids. The CDR3 spells CASSRLQGVGEKLFF. For the CDR3, the DNA is TGCGCCAGCAGTAGACTACAGGGTGTAGGTGAAAAACTGTTTTTT.

CDR3 nucleotide sequence: TGTGCCAGCAGCCAAGTGAACAGGGACTACGAGCAGTACTTC. Amino acid sequence: CASSQVNRDYEQYF. The rearrangement uses TRBV4-2 and TRBJ2-7; perhaps TRBD1 as D (6 bases). V lost 1 base and J 3 bases, leaving 10 bases between the germline ends. There are 14 residues in the CDR3. Germline loops: CDR1 LGHNA, CDR2 YNFKEQ.

In its sample, this clone was seen once. The CDR3: CASSSGAGGGYTF. Written as DNA, the CDR3 is TGTGCCAGCAGTTCAGGGGCAGGGGGCGGCTACACCTTC. The rearrangement links TRBV12-3 or TRBV12-4 to TRBJ1-2, with TRBD1 identical over 8 bases. There are 13 residues in the CDR3. With V trimmed by 4 bases and J by 8 bases, 6 bases remained unmatched.

Here the CDR3 DNA reads TGTGCCAGCAGCTTAGACGGCTATGGCTACACCTTC. Encoded protein: CASSLDGYGYTF. The genes are TRBV11-2 and TRBJ1-2; D gene ambiguous. Germline values: CDR1 SGHAT, CDR2 FQNNGV. The CDR3 sequence is 12 residues long. V lost 0 bases and J 4 bases, leaving 3 bases between the germline ends. Complete variable domain (other parts from reference TRBV11-2 and TRBJ1-2): EAGVAQSPRYKIIEKRQSVAFWCNPISGHATLYWYQQILGQGPKLLIQFQNNGVVDDSQLPKDRFSAERLKGVDSTLKIQPAKLEDSAVYLCASSLDGYGYTFGSGTRLTVV.

The chain couples TRBV5-5 to TRBJ1-1, with TRBD1 matching 9 bases. J was trimmed by 2 bases and V by 4 bases; bases with no gene match: 6. The germline CDR1 and CDR2 sequences are SGHKS and YYEKEE (reference sequence). The CDR3 extends over 15 amino acids. DNA for the CDR3: TGTGCCAGCAGCCCGGGACAGGGCAGCAACACTGAAGCTTTCTTT. This codes for CASSPGQGSNTEAFF.

This chain links TRBV19 with TRBJ1-5; D ambiguous. The length of the CDR3 is 12 residues. Trimming cost V 5 bases and J 4 bases, with 6 bases left between them. CDR1 LNHDA and CDR2 SQIVND come from the germline V gene (reference sequence). The chain's CDR3 is CASSEANQPQHF. The CDR3 DNA is TGTGCCAGTAGTGAGGCGAATCAGCCCCAGCATTTT.

This chain uses TRBV14 with TRBJ1-1; TRBD1 might be the D (5 bases). CDR3 length: 14 residues. Germline loops: CDR1 SGHDN, CDR2 FVKESK. Trimming removed 4 bases at V and 4 bases at J, with 13 bases between. CDR3: CASSPDGGITEAFF. CDR3 coding DNA: TGTGCCAGCAGCCCCGACGGGGGTATCACTGAAGCTTTCTTT.

This sequence joins TRBV7-9 and TRBJ1-1; D is unclear. V was trimmed by 2 bases and J by 1 base, leaving 5 bases between them. Per the germline V gene, CDR1 is SEHNR and CDR2 is FQNEAQ (reference sequence). There are 13 residues in the CDR3. The CDR3 nucleotides read TGTGCCAGCAGCTTATTCGGGAACACTGAAGCTTTCTTT. It specifies CASSLFGNTEAFF.

CDR3 in DNA: TGCGCCAGCAGCAACAGGTCGTCCTATAATTCACCCCTCCACTTT. It specifies CASSNRSSYNSPLHF. The V and J genes are TRBV5-1 and TRBJ1-6, with D perhaps matching TRBD1 (5 bases). CDR1 and CDR2 (germline): SGHRS, YFSETQ. V lost 4 bases and J lost 1, with 9 bases in between. The CDR3 contains 15 residues.

Of note for this clone: A junction boundary mismatches the germline segment, possibly from a read error. The rearrangement joins TRBV12-5 to TRBJ2-7; 10 bases map to TRBD2. The CDR3 is made up of 14 amino acids. CDR1 and CDR2 from the germline V gene are LGHNT and FRNRAP. CDR3: CASGLGLAPQEQYF. CDR3 nucleotides: TGTGCTAGTGGATTGGGACTAGCGCCCCAAGAGCAGTACTTC.

The count of this clone is one. The CDR3 protein is CASSSQRGTTPTQYF. The CDR3 bases are TGTGCCAGCAGTTCCCAGCGGGGGACCACCCCTACGCAGTATTTT. The rearrangement joins TRBV28 to TRBJ2-3; TRBD2 matches at 8 bases. This CDR3 has 15 amino acids. The germline V gene has CDR1 MDHEN and CDR2 SYDVKM. The J segment lost 8 bases and the V segment lost 4 bases, leaving 11 bases of the junction unmatched.

The J gene is TRBJ2-1, the V gene TRBV7-9; 8 bases map to TRBD2. Germline CDR1 is SEHNR and CDR2 is FQNEAQ (reference sequence). Trimming removed 4 bases from V and 5 bases from J; junction bases left unmatched: 7. This CDR3 has 15 amino acids. CDR3 bases: TGTGCCAGCAGCTCAAAGCGGGGGCTAGACAATGAGCAGTTCTTC. Translated, it gives CASSSKRGLDNEQFF.

The gene calls are TRBV11-3 and TRBJ1-1; no firm D call. Trimming took 3 bases from V and 5 from J, leaving 7 bases between them. The CDR3 is 12 residues long. Germline lookup yields CDR1 SGHNT and CDR2 YENEEA. The CDR3 loop reads CASSFIPTEAFF. As DNA, the CDR3 is TGTGCCAGCAGCTTTATCCCGACTGAAGCTTTCTTT.

This chain joins TRBV5-1 and TRBJ1-5; D gene ambiguous. Germline CDR1 is SGHRS and CDR2 is YFSETQ. Trimming took off 4 bases at V and 6 bases at J, with 14 bases between the two ends. CDR3 length equals 14 residues. CDR3 nucleotide sequence: TGCGCCAGCAGCCCCGGTCTCAGCGGTCAGCCCCAGCATTTT. Residues: CASSPGLSGQPQHF. Combining the CDR3 with reference TRBV5-1 and TRBJ1-5 gives the whole variable domain KAGVTQTPRYLIKTRGQQVTLSCSPISGHRSVSWYQQTPGQGLQFLFEYFSETQRNKGNFPGRFSGRQFSNSRSEMNVSTLELGDSALYLCASSPGLSGQPQHFGDGTRLSIL.

The chain carries TRBV6-5 and TRBJ2-5, with TRBD2 identical over 10 bases. The CDR3 covers 13 residues. CDR1 and CDR2 from the germline V gene are MNHEY and SVGAGI. V lost 5 bases to trimming and J lost 5 bases; unmatched junction nucleotides: 2. The CDR3 spells CASSPGLAETQYF. The DNA for the CDR3 is TGTGCCAGCAGTCCGGGACTAGCGGAGACCCAGTACTTC.

The rearrangement joins TRBV19 to TRBJ1-4; D gene uncertain. Trimming took 3 bases from V and 5 from J, leaving 10 bases between them. The V gene's germline CDR1 is LNHDA and CDR2 SQIVND (reference sequence). This CDR3 region has 14 residues. CDR3 sequence: CASSMATRNEKLFF. The CDR3 bases are TGTGCCAGTAGTATGGCGACAAGGAATGAAAAACTGTTTTTT.

This clone was seen a single time. This chain links TRBV6-5 with TRBJ1-2; no definite D call. Between the trimmed V and J ends, which lost 5 bases and 4 bases, there was a span of 17 bases. This CDR3 has 15 amino acids. Germline CDR1 MNHEY, CDR2 SVGAGI. The CDR3 spells CASSINSGGIYGYTF. In DNA, the CDR3 is TGTGCCAGCAGTATCAACTCAGGAGGTATCTATGGCTACACCTTC.

The V and J genes are TRBV4-2 and TRBJ1-1, with 7 positions matching TRBD1. The CDR3 runs to 15 residues. V trimming: 1 base; J trimming: 4 bases; junction bases outside the gene matches: 6. Germline assignment: CDR1 LGHNA and CDR2 YNFKEQ. CDR3 sequence (DNA): TGTGCCAGCAGCCAAGTAGGGGGCGGAGGCACTGAAGCTTTCTTT. Encoded protein: CASSQVGGGGTEAFF.